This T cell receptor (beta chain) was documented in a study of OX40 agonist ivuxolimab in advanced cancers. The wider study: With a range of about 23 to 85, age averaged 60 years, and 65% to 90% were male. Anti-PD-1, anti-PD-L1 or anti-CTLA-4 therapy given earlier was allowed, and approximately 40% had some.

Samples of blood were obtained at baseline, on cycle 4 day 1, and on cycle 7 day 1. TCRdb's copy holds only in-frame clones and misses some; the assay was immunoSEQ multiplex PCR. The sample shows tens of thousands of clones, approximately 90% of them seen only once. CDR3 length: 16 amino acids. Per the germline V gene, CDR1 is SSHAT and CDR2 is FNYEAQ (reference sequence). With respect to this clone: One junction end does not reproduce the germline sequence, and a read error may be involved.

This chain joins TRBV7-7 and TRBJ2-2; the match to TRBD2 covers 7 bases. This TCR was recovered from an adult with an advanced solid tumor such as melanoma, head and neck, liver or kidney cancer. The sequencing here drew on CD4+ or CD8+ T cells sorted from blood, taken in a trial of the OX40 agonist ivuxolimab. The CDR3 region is CASSLSLAVNTGELFF. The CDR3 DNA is TGTGCTAGCAGCTTATCTCTAGCGGTGAACACCGGGGAGCTGTTTTTT.